The 29 T cell receptor beta chains presented below share a single source sample, sequenced in a study of cytomegalovirus exposure and HLA in healthy donors (dated by TCRdb to between 2016 and 2019). The library was obtained by the immunoSEQ multiplex PCR assay. Not all clones reach the TCRdb copy of this immuneACCESS table, which keeps in-frame sequences only. Checked studies attribute under half of the gap to unresolved V genes and leave the rest unexplained. For this sample there are about 72,000 clones; roughly 94% appear just once. The top ten constitute around 0.65% of the sample. Sequencing was carried out using PBMCs. These receptors came from a woman aged 18-29 years in good health and CMV-seronegative.

The chain combines TRBV28 with TRBJ1-3; 8 positions agree with TRBD1. The V segment lost 6 bases and the J segment 4 bases; nucleotides outside the gene matches: 8. The CDR3 runs to 15 residues. Germline V gene lookup returns CDR1 MDHEN and CDR2 SYDVKM. CDR3 DNA: TGTGCCAGCAGCTCTGGACAGGGTAACGGAAACACCATATATTTT. This gives the protein CASSSGQGNGNTIYF.

This clone was detected only once. This rearrangement joins TRBV5-1 to TRBJ2-7; 7 bases align to TRBD1. This CDR3 has 18 residues. Germline loops: CDR1 SGHRS, CDR2 YFSETQ. With V trimmed by 5 bases and J by 3 bases, 20 bases remained unmatched. CDR3 sequence reads: CASRTTTGNPVDRYEQYF. As DNA, the CDR3 is TGCGCCAGCAGAACGACGACAGGGAACCCCGTGGATCGCTACGAGCAGTACTTC.

The J gene is TRBJ1-1, the V gene TRBV14, with TRBD1 as a possible D gene (5 bases). Germline CDR1 reads SGHDN; CDR2 reads FVKESK. Trimming cost V 1 base and J 4 bases, with 10 bases left between them. The CDR3 sequence is 14 residues long. CDR3 nucleotides: TGTGCCAGCAGCCAAGCGGGGGGTCGCACTGAAGCTTTCTTT. Its translation: CASSQAGGRTEAFF.

This chain joins TRBV19 and TRBJ1-1; D uncertain. CDR1 LNHDA and CDR2 SQIVND come from the germline V gene (reference sequence). V lost 2 bases, J lost 1 base, and 11 bases lay in between. The CDR3 has 15 amino acids. The CDR3 loop is CASSISPTKNTEAFF. The DNA for the CDR3 is TGTGCCAGTAGTATAAGCCCTACTAAGAACACTGAAGCTTTCTTT. Filled out from reference TRBV19 and TRBJ1-1, the complete variable domain reads DGGITQSPKYLFRKEGQNVTLSCEQNLNHDAMYWYRQDPGQGLRLIYYSQIVNDFQKGDIAEGYSVSREKKESFPLTVTSAQKNPTAFYLCASSISPTKNTEAFFGQGTRLTVV.

The chain is built from TRBV7-2 and TRBJ1-2, with 8 bases that match TRBD1. Germline trimming cut 3 bases from V and 2 bases from J; bases unmatched to any gene: 5. The CDR3 loop spans 15 amino acids. Germline V gene sequence: CDR1 SGHTA, CDR2 FQGNSA. CDR3 bases: TGTGCCAGCAGCTTGACAGGGGTCCGGAACTATGGCTACACCTTC. Residues: CASSLTGVRNYGYTF.

The V gene is TRBV2, the J gene TRBJ2-3, with 8 bases lining up with TRBD2. CDR3 length: 16 residues. V trimming: 6 bases; J trimming: 3 bases; junction bases outside the gene matches: 11. The V gene's germline CDR1 is SNHLY and CDR2 FYNNEI. CDR3 DNA sequence: TGTGCCAGCAGGACGGGAGGGGTAGCGGGGACAGATACGCAGTATTTT. This encodes CASRTGGVAGTDTQYF.

The genes are TRBV20-1 and TRBJ2-5; 9 bases align to TRBD1. CDR1 is DFQATT and CDR2 is SNEGSKA in the germline V gene (reference sequence). This CDR3 contains 11 residues. CDR3 coding DNA: TGCATGGGACAGGGAGCGAAGACCCAGTACTTC. It yields the protein CMGQGAKTQYF.

The gene calls are TRBV5-4 and TRBJ1-4; no firm D call. The CDR3 extends over 15 amino acids. Germline values: CDR1 SGHNT, CDR2 YYREEE (reference sequence). Trimming stripped 2 bases from V and 0 bases from J, with 8 bases between. As DNA, the CDR3 is TGTGCCAGCAGCTTTCGGTCCGCAACTAATGAAAAACTGTTTTTT. Translation gives CASSFRSATNEKLFF.

The rearrangement links TRBV7-2 to TRBJ2-5, with a tentative D call TRBD2 (6 bases). Between the trimmed V and J ends, which lost 1 base and 6 bases, there was a span of 15 bases. The CDR3 covers 15 residues. CDR1 is SGHTA, CDR2 FQGNSA, per germline. The CDR3 DNA sequence: TGTGCCAGCAGCTTAGGCGGGGCTGGAGGAAAGACCCAGTACTTC. This sequence encodes CASSLGGAGGKTQYF.

The chain uses TRBV7-9 and TRBJ2-7, with TRBD1 matching 11 bases. J was trimmed by 3 bases and V by 7 bases; bases with no gene match: 5. This CDR3 comprises 14 residues. Germline-derived CDR1 and CDR2 are SEHNR and FQNEAQ (reference sequence). CDR3 sequence (DNA): TGTGCCAGCACAACCGGGACAGGGGGCTACGAGCAGTACTTC. Translating it yields CASTTGTGGYEQYF.

The gene calls are TRBV9 and TRBJ2-1; D gene uncertain. Germline-derived CDR1 and CDR2 are SGDLS and YYNGEE. The length of the CDR3 is 14 residues. Trimming left V 0 bases short and J 4 bases short, with 8 bases between. CDR3 region: CASSVEPQYNEQFF. The CDR3 coding sequence is TGTGCCAGCAGCGTAGAGCCTCAATACAATGAGCAGTTCTTC.

CDR3 protein: CASSFGRDHSYEQYF. CDR3 bases: TGTGCCAGCAGTTTTGGGCGGGATCACTCCTACGAGCAGTACTTC. The chain employs TRBV28 and TRBJ2-7; TRBD2 is a possible D gene (6 bases). Germline assignment: CDR1 MDHEN and CDR2 SYDVKM. Trimming left V 3 bases short and J 0 bases short, with 12 bases between. This CDR3 has 15 amino acids.

This chain uses TRBV5-6 with TRBJ1-1; a possible D gene is TRBD1 (5 bases). The V end was cut by 1 base, the J end by 8 bases, with 12 bases between. This CDR3 comprises 13 residues. Looked up from germline, CDR1 is SGHDT and CDR2 is YYEEEE. CDR3 in amino acids: CASSLMRGPEAFF. The CDR3 nucleotides are TGTGCCAGCAGCTTGATGCGGGGACCCGAAGCTTTCTTT.

The chain couples TRBV7-2 to TRBJ1-2, with D unresolved. The CDR3 sequence is 13 residues long. Germline lookup yields CDR1 SGHTA and CDR2 FQGNSA. With 5 bases removed from V and 6 bases from J, the gap between germline ends came to 13 bases. This CDR3 reads CASSPSFVHGYTF. The CDR3, as DNA: TGTGCCAGCAGCCCTAGTTTCGTCCATGGCTACACCTTC.

This clone was counted once. This chain joins TRBV30 and TRBJ2-3, with TRBD2 identical over 10 bases. V gave up 1 base and J gave up 3 bases; unmatched junction bases: 4. The CDR3 consists of 15 residues. Per the germline V gene, CDR1 is GTSNPN and CDR2 is SVGIG (reference sequence). The CDR3 protein is CAWSELAGTTDTQYF. CDR3 coding DNA: TGTGCCTGGAGTGAACTAGCGGGGACGACAGATACGCAGTATTTT.

The chain combines TRBV30 with TRBJ1-4; perhaps TRBD1 as D (5 bases). Deletions cut 4 bases from V and 8 bases from J, with 14 bases between. This CDR3 has 13 residues. CDR1 and CDR2 (germline): GTSNPN, SVGIG (reference sequence). This CDR3 is CAWNRGGWEKLFF. The CDR3 DNA is TGTGCCTGGAATCGGGGGGGTTGGGAAAAACTGTTTTTT.

The chain uses TRBV9 and TRBJ1-2, with TRBD1 identical over 7 bases. The germline V gene has CDR1 SGDLS and CDR2 YYNGEE. The CDR3 has 11 amino acids. Germline trimming cut 6 bases from V and 7 bases from J; bases unmatched to any gene: 3. The chain's CDR3 is CASKGAAGYTF. Written as DNA, the CDR3 is TGTGCCAGCAAGGGGGCGGCTGGCTACACCTTC.

The genes are TRBV28 and TRBJ2-3; 7 bases are shared with TRBD2. The CDR3 length is 17 residues. V gave up 1 base and J gave up 3 bases; unmatched junction bases: 10. Germline CDR1 MDHEN, CDR2 SYDVKM. CDR3 amino acids: CASSLFGTKHQTDTQYF. The CDR3 bases are TGTGCCAGCAGTTTATTTGGGACTAAGCACCAAACAGATACGCAGTATTTT.

The chain combines TRBV28 with TRBJ1-1; D may be TRBD1 (6 bases). Germline assignment: CDR1 MDHEN and CDR2 SYDVKM. This CDR3 is built from 14 residues. V shed 2 bases and J shed 8 bases, with 15 bases lying between them. The CDR3: CASSLRGWYLEAFF. CDR3 in DNA: TGTGCCAGCAGTTTAAGGGGGTGGTATCTGGAAGCTTTCTTT.

Details on this clone: The sample contains more than one DNA sequence encoding this CDR3. The J gene is TRBJ1-2, the V gene TRBV30, with 9 bases that match TRBD1. CDR3 length equals 11 residues. V shed 5 bases and J 8 bases; nucleotides not matched to a gene: 3. Germline V gene sequence: CDR1 GTSNPN, CDR2 SVGIG (reference sequence). DNA for the CDR3: TGTGCCTGGGACAGGGGGTACGGCTACACCTTC. This codes for CAWDRGYGYTF.

The chain couples TRBV28 to TRBJ1-2; D ambiguous. The CDR3 covers 14 residues. The V gene's germline CDR1 is MDHEN and CDR2 SYDVKM. V lost 2 bases to trimming and J lost 1 base, with 8 bases between them. The chain's CDR3 is CASSLRSLNYGYTF. CDR3 nucleotides: TGTGCCAGCAGTTTACGGAGCCTTAACTATGGCTACACCTTC.

This sequence joins TRBV5-1 and TRBJ1-2; D is uncertain. V was trimmed by 0 bases and J by 5 bases, leaving 11 bases between them. Germline V gene sequence: CDR1 SGHRS, CDR2 YFSETQ. The CDR3 is 14 amino acids. This CDR3 is CASSLAMAGYGYTF. The CDR3 DNA reads TGCGCCAGCAGCTTGGCCATGGCAGGTTATGGCTACACCTTC.

Remarks on this clone: Its ends do not fully match the called genes, so a read error is possible. CDR3: CASSLGLASNEQFF. CDR3 sequence (DNA): TGTGCTAGCAGCTTAGGACTGGCATCCAATGAGCAGTTCTTC. The chain uses TRBV7-7 and TRBJ2-1, with a tentative D call TRBD2 (5 bases). Germline CDR1 and CDR2: SSHAT and FNYEAQ (reference sequence). The CDR3 length is 14 residues.

This sequence joins TRBV11-2 and TRBJ1-6; D is unresolved. Germline V gives CDR1 SGHAT, CDR2 FQNNGV. The V gene lost 2 bases and the J gene lost 5 bases, with 10 bases spanning the gap. The CDR3 contains 15 residues. CDR3 sequence: CASSLWAVDNSPLHF. The CDR3 region has the DNA TGTGCCAGCAGCTTATGGGCAGTAGATAATTCACCCCTCCACTTT.

For the CDR3, the DNA is TGCGCCAGCAGCCAAGAAACAAGCTCTGGGGCCAACGTCCTGACTTTC. Protein product: CASSQETSSGANVLTF. The rearrangement uses TRBV4-3 and TRBJ2-6; D remains unclear. V gave up 0 bases and J gave up 0 bases, with 6 bases separating them. The germline gives CDR1 LGHNA, CDR2 YSLEER. The CDR3 runs 16 residues.

Details on this clone: Other DNA sequences in the same sample also yield this CDR3. This sequence joins TRBV5-1 and TRBJ1-1, with TRBD1 matching 8 bases. Germline CDR1 is SGHRS and CDR2 is YFSETQ. This CDR3 is 14 amino acids long. After removal of 4 bases from V and 5 bases from J, the junction contained 7 bases not matched to a gene. The CDR3 sequence is CASSPRTGNTEAFF. CDR3 bases: TGCGCCAGCAGCCCGCGGACAGGGAATACTGAAGCTTTCTTT. The full variable domain, in which reference TRBV5-1 and TRBJ1-1 provide the parts outside the CDR3, is KAGVTQTPRYLIKTRGQQVTLSCSPISGHRSVSWYQQTPGQGLQFLFEYFSETQRNKGNFPGRFSGRQFSNSRSEMNVSTLELGDSALYLCASSPRTGNTEAFFGQGTRLTVV.

The chain recombines TRBV2 with TRBJ2-2; D perhaps matches TRBD2 (5 bases). CDR1 SNHLY and CDR2 FYNNEI come from the germline V gene. CDR3 length: 19 residues. Trimming left V 4 bases short and J 1 base short, with 22 bases between. Here the CDR3 DNA reads TGTGCCAGCAGTGTGGCAGTTTCTCCGCGTAGCGAGAACACCGGGGAGCTGTTTTTT. Its translation: CASSVAVSPRSENTGELFF.

V usage is TRBV9 and J usage is TRBJ2-1, with TRBD2 identical over 11 bases. Germline loops: CDR1 SGDLS, CDR2 YYNGEE. V was pared by 3 bases and J by 8 bases, with 7 bases of the junction left unmatched. This CDR3 comprises 15 residues. CDR3 region: CASSAASGGSDEQFF. Written as DNA, the CDR3 is TGTGCCAGCAGCGCAGCTAGCGGGGGGTCTGATGAGCAGTTCTTC.

This clone was found once. The CDR3 is CASSYITGTIIQYF. The CDR3 bases are TGTGCCAGCAGCTATATCACAGGGACTATTATCCAGTACTTC. The chain uses TRBV5-8 and TRBJ2-7; D perhaps matches TRBD2 (7 bases). V was cut by 3 bases and J by 10 bases, with 20 bases left in between. Germline-derived CDR1 and CDR2 are SGHTS and YDEGEE. The CDR3 loop spans 14 amino acids.